Each of the 16 T cell receptor beta chains below was sequenced from the same sample in a study of blood T cell repertoires in COVID-19. Some clones are missing from TCRdb's copy, which holds only in-frame ones; the method was immunoSEQ multiplex PCR. The sample yields about 190,000 clones, around 87% seen once. Sequencing was carried out using peripheral blood. The receptors were sampled from a man aged 35-49 years with active or convalescent COVID-19.

V gene TRBV24-1 combines with J gene TRBJ2-3, with 10 bases fitting TRBD2. Per the germline V gene, CDR1 is KGHDR and CDR2 is SFDVKD. Trimming cost V 3 bases and J 2 bases; bases outside gene matches: 10. CDR3 length equals 18 residues. The CDR3 nucleotides are TGTGCCACCAGTGATAAAAAGGTAGCGGGGGGCAACACAGATACGCAGTATTTT. It is translated as CATSDKKVAGGNTDTQYF.

The V gene is TRBV9, the J gene TRBJ1-2; TRBD1 agrees at 8 bases. The germline CDR1 and CDR2 sequences are SGDLS and YYNGEE. The CDR3 length is 14 residues. V trimming: 4 bases; J trimming: 7 bases; junction bases outside the gene matches: 9. The CDR3 loop is CASSTTTGESGYTF. In nucleotides, the CDR3 is TGTGCCAGCAGCACAACGACAGGGGAAAGTGGCTACACCTTC.

This clone was seen only once. The CDR3 here is CASSFPAGDEQFF. In DNA, the CDR3 is TGTGCCAGCAGCTTCCCAGCAGGGGATGAGCAGTTCTTC. The rearrangement links TRBV5-6 to TRBJ2-1, with D tentatively TRBD1 (6 bases). CDR3 length: 13 residues. Germline CDR1 SGHDT, CDR2 YYEEEE. The V and J ends lost 2 bases and 8 bases respectively, with 11 bases between them.

The table lists this clone with a few counts. This chain joins TRBV6-2 or TRBV6-3 and TRBJ1-1; D is perhaps TRBD1 (6 bases). The CDR3 runs to 16 residues. Germline CDR1 and CDR2: MNHEY and SVGEGT. V was clipped by 3 bases and J by 4 bases, with 18 bases between them. Written as DNA, the CDR3 is TGTGCCAGCAGTTATTACCCTATCTCACAGGGCACTGAAGCTTTCTTT. This codes for CASSYYPISQGTEAFF.

The V call is TRBV30, the J call TRBJ1-2; tentatively, D is TRBD1 (6 bases). CDR1 GTSNPN and CDR2 SVGIG come from the germline V gene (reference sequence). Deletions cut 1 base from V and 4 bases from J, with 10 bases between. The CDR3 extends over 13 amino acids. The CDR3, as DNA: TGTGCCTGGAGTGCTAGGGGGAGCTATGGCTACACCTTC. Translating it yields CAWSARGSYGYTF.

The V and J genes are TRBV11-2 and TRBJ2-6; 7 nucleotides line up with TRBD1. The CDR3 has 16 amino acids. With V trimmed by 5 bases and J by 0 bases, 4 bases remained unmatched. Germline assignment: CDR1 SGHAT and CDR2 FQNNGV. CDR3 sequence reads: CASSKRQGSGANVLTF. CDR3 coding DNA: TGTGCCAGCAGCAAACGACAGGGCTCTGGGGCCAACGTCCTGACTTTC.

This chain joins TRBV24-1 and TRBJ2-3, with 9 bases identical to TRBD1. Germline CDR1 is KGHDR and CDR2 is SFDVKD. Trimming cost V 10 bases and J 2 bases; bases outside gene matches: 3. This CDR3 spans 13 amino acids. The CDR3 DNA is TGTGCCACAACAGGGGGCCCCACAGATACGCAGTATTTT. Its protein product is CATTGGPTDTQYF.

The CDR3 spells CATSTMTGGWTDTQYF. CDR3 sequence (DNA): TGTGCCACCAGCACCATGACAGGGGGATGGACAGATACGCAGTATTTT. The V call is TRBV15, the J call TRBJ2-3, with 9 nucleotides matching TRBD1. Germline-derived CDR1 and CDR2 are LNHNV and YYDKDF (reference sequence). The junction had 8 bases not matched to a gene; V was cut back by 4 bases and J by 3 bases. The CDR3 consists of 16 residues.

V is TRBV28 and J is TRBJ2-7; 7 nucleotides line up with TRBD2. The ends lost 3 bases at V and 5 bases at J; junction bases unmatched: 7. The germline gives CDR1 MDHEN, CDR2 SYDVKM. This CDR3 contains 14 residues. The CDR3 DNA sequence: TGTGCCAGCAGTTTTATTGGGAGGGAGCACGAGCAGTACTTC. Translating gives CASSFIGREHEQYF.

This clone has just a few counts. The chain links TRBV25-1 to TRBJ2-5, with unresolved D. The germline CDR1 and CDR2 sequences are MGHDK and SYGVNS. The germline V and J ends were trimmed by 2 bases and 0 bases, with 7 bases remaining between them. The length of the CDR3 is 14 residues. CDR3 DNA: TGTGCCAGCAGTGAACGCGGCCACCAAGAGACCCAGTACTTC. Its translation is CASSERGHQETQYF. The full variable domain, completed using reference TRBV25-1 and TRBJ2-5, is EADIYQTPRYLVIGTGKKITLECSQTMGHDKMYWYQQDPGMELHLIHYSYGVNSTEKGDLSSESTVSRIRTEHFPLTLESARPSHTSQYLCASSERGHQETQYFGPGTRLLVL.

V gene TRBV7-6 combines with J gene TRBJ1-1, with D possibly TRBD1 on 6 matching bases. The CDR3 is made up of 15 amino acids. V gave up 1 base and J gave up 6 bases, with 15 bases separating them. The germline V gene has CDR1 SGHVS and CDR2 FNYEAQ. CDR3 DNA sequence: TGTGCCAGCAGCTTAGGATCCAGGGGCGACCCTGAAGCTTTCTTT. It codes for CASSLGSRGDPEAFF. The variable domain in full, completed from reference TRBV7-6 and TRBJ1-1, reads GAGVSQSPRYKVTKRGQDVALRCDPISGHVSLYWYRQALGQGPEFLTYFNYEAQQDKSGLPNDRFSAERPEGSISTLTIQRTEQRDSAMYRCASSLGSRGDPEAFFGQGTRLTVV.

The genes are TRBV4-1 and TRBJ1-4; TRBD1 aligns across 9 bases. Trimming cost V 0 bases and J 8 bases; bases outside gene matches: 4. CDR3 length equals 15 residues. From germline, CDR1 is MGHRA and CDR2 YSYEKL. The CDR3 DNA is TGCGCCAGCAGCCAAGATTGGGGGACAGGGGAAAAACTGTTTTTT. This translates into CASSQDWGTGEKLFF.

The rearrangement joins TRBV2 to TRBJ2-1, with TRBD2 matching over 9 bases. V shed 10 bases and J 1 base; nucleotides not matched to a gene: 5. Germline loops: CDR1 SNHLY, CDR2 FYNNEI. CDR3 length equals 14 residues. For the CDR3, the DNA is TGTGCCATACCTAGCGGGGCGTCCTACAATGAGCAGTTCTTC. Protein sequence: CAIPSGASYNEQFF.

This clone was counted a single time. This chain uses TRBV27 with TRBJ2-7; 7 nucleotides agree with TRBD1. Trimming at V came to 8 bases and at J to 9 bases, leaving 7 bases not matched to a gene. The CDR3 covers 11 residues. CDR1 and CDR2 (germline): MNHEY, SMNVEV (reference sequence). CDR3 residues: CASFGQAVQYF. As DNA, the CDR3 is TGTGCCAGCTTTGGACAGGCGGTGCAGTACTTC.

This chain joins TRBV2 and TRBJ2-1, with D possibly being TRBD1 (6 bases). The germline V and J ends were trimmed by 8 bases and 2 bases, with 22 bases remaining between them. The V gene's germline CDR1 is SNHLY and CDR2 FYNNEI. The CDR3 is made up of 17 amino acids. CDR3 sequence: CASGGGRAGAAYNEQFF. The CDR3 nucleotides read TGTGCCAGCGGAGGTGGCAGGGCAGGGGCCGCCTACAATGAGCAGTTCTTC.

This chain uses TRBV14 with TRBJ1-1, with unresolved D. The germline V and J ends were trimmed by 4 bases and 7 bases, with 10 bases remaining between them. Germline V gives CDR1 SGHDN, CDR2 FVKESK. The CDR3 length is 12 residues. CDR3 residues: CASSRVSGEAFF. As DNA, the CDR3 is TGTGCCAGCAGCCGAGTTAGTGGTGAAGCTTTCTTT.